This TCR beta chain originates from a study of radiation and T cells in renal cell carcinoma. In the study overall: Nephrectomy followed 15 Gy stereotactic body radiation by 4 weeks.

Turning to this clone: Its cognate antigen is unknown.

Profiled with immunoSEQ multiplex PCR; TCRdb holds only in-frame clones, not every one. The sample consists of some 150,000 clones, roughly 90% of them appearing once. Notes on the study in general: Without pretreatment biopsies, baseline tumor clonotype presence was undetermined. In blood, top tumor clones expanded by 2 weeks, shrinking by 4.

The time point here: blood 2 weeks post-SBRT. Treatment here: 15 Gy SBRT to primary tumor, nephrectomy 4 weeks later. Blood was sampled at baseline, 2 weeks and 4 weeks after SBRT. Sequences were derived from blood, sampled from a patient whose treatment included radiotherapy and nephrectomy. This TCR was sampled from a woman between 50 and 59 years old with renal cell carcinoma.

The CDR3 DNA sequence: TGTGCCAGTAGAGACAGCGCTTCTGCAGCCAAAAACATTCAGTACTTC. It yields the protein CASRDSASAAKNIQYF. The chain recombines TRBV19 with TRBJ2-4; a weak D match, TRBD1 (5 bases). The germline V gene has CDR1 LNHDA and CDR2 SQIVND (reference sequence). This CDR3 has 16 amino acids. V lost 6 bases to trimming and J lost 0 bases, with 15 bases between them.